This T cell receptor beta chain was obtained from a study of blood T cell repertoires in COVID-19. Study in general: The United States, Italy and Spain were the sources of the acute and convalescent COVID-19 samples. The cDNA or gDNA used as material had been derived from T cells, B-cell-depleted T cells, or PBMCs.

Some clones are missing from TCRdb's copy, which holds only in-frame ones; the method was immunoSEQ multiplex PCR. The data hold more than 150,000 clones, with 80% to 85% observed a single time. CDR3 length equals 15 residues. V dropped 5 bases and J dropped 2 bases, with 13 bases sitting between them. CDR1 and CDR2 from the germline V gene are SNHLY and FYNNEI. The chain combines TRBV2 with TRBJ1-5; D is unresolved. The origin of this receptor is a middle-aged woman with acute or convalescent COVID-19. Sequenced material: peripheral blood. The CDR3 protein is CASSHDWQGNQPQHF. DNA of the CDR3: TGTGCCAGCAGTCACGATTGGCAGGGCAATCAGCCCCAGCATTTT.